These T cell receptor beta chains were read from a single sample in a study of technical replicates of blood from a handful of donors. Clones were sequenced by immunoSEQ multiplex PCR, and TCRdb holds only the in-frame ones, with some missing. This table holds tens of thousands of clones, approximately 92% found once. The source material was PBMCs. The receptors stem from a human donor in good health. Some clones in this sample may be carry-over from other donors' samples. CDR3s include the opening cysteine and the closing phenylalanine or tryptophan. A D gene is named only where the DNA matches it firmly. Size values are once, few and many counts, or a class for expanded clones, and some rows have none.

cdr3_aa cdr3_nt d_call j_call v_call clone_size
CASSPGTSGTETQYF TGTGCCAGCAGCCCCGGGACTAGCGGGACTGAGACCCAGTACTTC TRBD2 TRBJ2-5 TRBV11-3 -
CASSFGTGVSGYTF TGTGCCAGCAGCTTCGGGACAGGGGTCTCTGGCTACACCTTC TRBD1 TRBJ1-2 TRBV5-6 -
CASKLKNSGNTIYF TGTGCCAGCAAGCTAAAGAACTCTGGAAACACCATATATTTT - TRBJ1-3 TRBV6-5 -
CASSLAAVGNTEAFF TGTGCCAGCAGTTTGGCGGCGGTGGGGAACACTGAAGCTTTCTTT - TRBJ1-1 TRBV27 -
CAWQGQTVYGYTF TGTGCCTGGCAGGGACAGACCGTCTATGGCTACACCTTC TRBD1 TRBJ1-2 TRBV30 once
CASSYGGGSPLHF TGTGCCAGCAGTTATGGGGGAGGTTCACCCCTCCACTTT - TRBJ1-6 TRBV27 few
CASSVRTGDEQFF TGTGCCAGCAGTGTGCGGACAGGGGATGAGCAGTTCTTC TRBD1 TRBJ2-1 TRBV6-1 -
CAWSAPTGAPTYEQYF TGTGCCTGGAGTGCTCCGACAGGGGCCCCAACCTACGAGCAGTACTTC TRBD1 TRBJ2-7 TRBV30 -
CASSTGRGYNEQFF TGTGCCAGTAGTACCGGGAGAGGCTACAATGAGCAGTTCTTC - TRBJ2-1 TRBV19 -
CASSNRDRGSPLHF TGCGCCAGCAGCAACCGGGACAGGGGTTCACCCCTCCACTTT TRBD1 TRBJ1-6 TRBV4-1 -
CASSVGGGQGNEQFF TGTGCCAGCAGCGTAGGGGGAGGTCAGGGCAATGAGCAGTTCTTC - TRBJ2-1 TRBV9 -
CASRESVAGLSEQYF TGCGCCAGCAGGGAGTCCGTAGCGGGGTTGAGCGAGCAGTACTTC TRBD2 TRBJ2-7 TRBV5-1 -